These 13 T cell receptor beta chains originate from one sample sequenced in a study of T cells and Merkel cell carcinoma outcomes. Some clones are missing from TCRdb's copy, which holds only in-frame ones; the method was immunoSEQ multiplex PCR. Here the sample spans 1,300 to 1,500 clones, around 86% being singletons. The material sequenced was tumor tissue from Merkel cell carcinoma. The receptors derive from a human donor with Merkel cell carcinoma.

The chain recombines TRBV25-1 with TRBJ2-1; 7 positions match TRBD2. V lost 4 bases and J lost 6; bases outside the gene matches: 12. The germline V gene has CDR1 MGHDK and CDR2 SYGVNS. This CDR3 has 16 amino acids. CDR3 nucleotide sequence: TGTGCCAGCAGTGGAGACCTAGGACTAGTTGTCAATGAGCAGTTCTTC. It encodes CASSGDLGLVVNEQFF.

This chain links TRBV11-2 with TRBJ1-1, with TRBD1 as a possible D gene (5 bases). There are 14 residues in the CDR3. Germline V gene sequence: CDR1 SGHAT, CDR2 FQNNGV. V lost 2 bases to trimming and J lost 1 base, with 8 bases between them. CDR3 loop: CASSLSRANTEAFF. CDR3 sequence (DNA): TGTGCCAGCAGCTTATCCAGGGCGAACACTGAAGCTTTCTTT. Filled out from reference TRBV11-2 and TRBJ1-1, the complete variable domain reads EAGVAQSPRYKIIEKRQSVAFWCNPISGHATLYWYQQILGQGPKLLIQFQNNGVVDDSQLPKDRFSAERLKGVDSTLKIQPAKLEDSAVYLCASSLSRANTEAFFGQGTRLTVV.

This rearrangement joins TRBV6-5 to TRBJ2-1, with TRBD2 identical over 7 bases. The V gene's germline CDR1 is MNHEY and CDR2 SVGAGI. V lost 2 bases to trimming and J lost 4 bases; unmatched junction nucleotides: 8. The CDR3 runs to 16 residues. DNA for the CDR3: TGTGCCAGCAGTTACCGTGGCGGGGGACCATACAATGAGCAGTTCTTC. Translating gives CASSYRGGGPYNEQFF.

This clone was detected once. This chain joins TRBV30 and TRBJ1-4; a possible D gene is TRBD1 (6 bases). Trimming took off 3 bases at V and 1 base at J, with 6 bases between the two ends. Germline V gives CDR1 GTSNPN, CDR2 SVGIG (reference sequence). The CDR3 extends over 13 amino acids. This chain's CDR3 is CAWSRGTNEKLFF. The CDR3 DNA is TGTGCCTGGAGCAGGGGAACTAATGAAAAACTGTTTTTT.

J is TRBJ2-4 and V is TRBV7-8; the D gene is possibly TRBD2 (5 bases). CDR3 length: 15 residues. Trimming cost V 4 bases and J 7 bases, with 17 bases left between them. Germline lookup yields CDR1 SGHVS and CDR2 FQNEAQ. CDR3 amino acids: CASSSKLGLMNIQYF. In nucleotides, the CDR3 is TGTGCCAGCAGCTCTAAATTAGGACTGATGAACATTCAGTACTTC.

The chain links TRBV7-3 to TRBJ2-1; D not resolved. CDR3 length equals 13 residues. Trimming removed 6 bases from V and 5 bases from J, with 11 bases in between. The germline V gene encodes CDR1 SGHTA and CDR2 FQGTGA. The DNA for the CDR3 is TGTGCCAGCAGTTTGGGCTATAACAATGAGCAGTTCTTC. It specifies CASSLGYNNEQFF.

This clone has more than one count but fewer than ten. Different DNA sequences within this sample yield the same CDR3. The V gene is TRBV11-2, the J gene TRBJ1-4; the D is unclear. The length of the CDR3 is 12 residues. Germline CDR1 and CDR2: SGHAT and FQNNGV. The germline V and J ends were trimmed by 2 bases and 8 bases, with 6 bases remaining between them. DNA of the CDR3: TGTGCCAGCAGCTTATCACGGGAAAAACTGTTTTTT. It specifies CASSLSREKLFF.

The chain uses TRBV4-2 and TRBJ2-3, with 11 bases aligning to TRBD2. With V trimmed by 4 bases and J by 3 bases, 6 bases remained unmatched. The CDR3 is 16 amino acids. Germline lookup yields CDR1 LGHNA and CDR2 YNFKEQ. This CDR3 is CASSPKGLAETDTQYF. CDR3 DNA: TGTGCCAGCAGCCCTAAGGGACTAGCGGAGACAGATACGCAGTATTTT.

This chain uses TRBV7-3 with TRBJ1-5; D may be TRBD1 (5 bases). Trimming took off 1 base at V and 7 bases at J, with 8 bases between the two ends. Germline V lookup: CDR1 SGHTA, CDR2 FQGTGA. The length of the CDR3 is 13 residues. The CDR3 region is CASSLSRGQPQHF. In nucleotides, the CDR3 is TGTGCCAGCAGCTTAAGCCGGGGGCAGCCCCAGCATTTT.

This chain uses TRBV6-5 with TRBJ1-1; D gene uncertain. Germline lookup yields CDR1 MNHEY and CDR2 SVGAGI. CDR3 length equals 12 residues. Deletions cut 8 bases from V and 3 bases from J, with 10 bases between. Here the CDR3 DNA reads TGTGCCAGCGGACGATTGGACACTGAAGCTTTCTTT. As protein: CASGRLDTEAFF.

The chain carries TRBV10-3 and TRBJ2-2; no clear D gene. V gave up 4 bases and J gave up 6 bases, with 6 bases separating them. The CDR3 is made up of 12 amino acids. CDR1 is ENHRY, CDR2 SYGVKD, per germline. The CDR3: CAISAESGELFF. CDR3 bases: TGTGCCATCAGTGCGGAGTCCGGGGAGCTGTTTTTT.

This chain links TRBV7-8 with TRBJ2-7, with D uncertain. This CDR3 has 13 amino acids. V was cut by 4 bases and J by 7 bases, with 14 bases left in between. Germline V gives CDR1 SGHVS, CDR2 FQNEAQ. CDR3 DNA sequence: TGTGCCAGCAGCTCGAACATTTTAAGGGAGCAGTACTTC. As protein: CASSSNILREQYF.

V usage is TRBV19 and J usage is TRBJ1-2, with D tentatively TRBD1 (5 bases). The CDR3 is made up of 16 amino acids. V dropped 3 bases and J dropped 3 bases, with 17 bases sitting between them. The V gene's germline CDR1 is LNHDA and CDR2 SQIVND (reference sequence). In nucleotides, the CDR3 is TGTGCCAGTAGTATTGGGGTCCTGGACAACCACTATGGCTACACCTTC. It specifies CASSIGVLDNHYGYTF.